A single sample gave rise to the 31 T cell receptor beta chains below, sequenced in a study of T cells in Graves' hyperthyroidism and ophthalmopathy. It was RNA transcripts that yielded the amplified TCR beta CDR3 regions. With the HTBI primer set, the TCR CDR3 went through a first round of RT-PCR. TCRdb called the multiplex PCR reads again in MiXCR, with one record for every CDR3 protein. The profile shows more than 95,000 distinct CDR3 sequences, 45% to 50% of them singletons. Sequenced sample: blood. The source is a man aged 35-49 years with Graves' hyperthyroidism.

The chain couples TRBV11-1 to TRBJ2-1, with 13 bases identical to TRBD2. The germline CDR1 and CDR2 sequences are SGHAT and FQDESV (reference sequence). The V and J ends lost 8 bases and 1 base, in that order; junction bases with no gene match: 14. The CDR3 extends over 19 amino acids. CDR3 region: CASLTGTSGKSGSYNEQFF. The CDR3 nucleotides are TGTGCCAGCCTGACAGGGACTAGCGGGAAGTCGGGGTCCTACAATGAGCAGTTCTTC.

This clonotype occurred many times. The chain employs TRBV7-9 and TRBJ1-1; D is uncertain. The CDR3 spans 11 residues. Trimming stripped 5 bases from V and 12 bases from J, with 13 bases between. Germline CDR1 is SEHNR and CDR2 is FQNEAQ (reference sequence). Here the CDR3 DNA reads TGTGCCAGCAGCCTTACGGTTGGGACTTTCTTT. Amino acids: CASSLTVGTFF. The entire variable domain, with the rest obtained from reference TRBV7-9 and TRBJ1-1, is as follows: DTGVSQNPRHKITKRGQNVTFRCDPISEHNRLYWYRQTLGQGPEFLTYFQNEAQLEKSRLLSDRFSAERPKGSFSTLEIQRTEQGDSAMYLCASSLTVGTFFGQGTRLTVV.

The sample holds many counts of this clonotype. V and J are TRBV12-3 or TRBV12-4 and TRBJ1-1, with a weak D call TRBD1 (5 bases). The CDR3 spans 15 residues. Trimming shortened V by 3 bases and J by 4 bases, and 15 bases separated the two germline ends. The CDR3 sequence: CASSFMGDPVTEAFF. The CDR3 DNA follows: TGTGCCAGCAGTTTTATGGGGGATCCCGTCACTGAAGCTTTCTTT.

In the case of this clonotype: In this CDR3 the conserved last residue, phenylalanine or tryptophan, is missing, so a read error is likely. The genes are TRBV18 and TRBJ2-1; the D gene is possibly TRBD1 (5 bases). Germline-derived CDR1 and CDR2 are KGHSH and LQKENI. V gave up 4 bases and J gave up 5 bases, with 15 bases separating them. The CDR3 totals 15 residues. This CDR3 reads CASSLSDTTHNEQFL. The CDR3 bases are TGTGCCAGCTCACTCTCGGACACCACCCACAATGAGCAGTTCTTA.

As concerns this clonotype: The junction departs from the called germline gene at one end, perhaps through a read error. V gene TRBV10-1 combines with J gene TRBJ2-1; D is possibly TRBD2 (7 bases). Germline-derived CDR1 and CDR2 are WNHNN and SYGVQD (reference sequence). The CDR3 runs 11 residues. CDR3 in amino acids: CASSYGGPVLF. CDR3 coding DNA: TGCGCCAGCAGTTACGGGGGGCCCGTCCTCTTC.

This clonotype was seen repeatedly, ten times or more. The CDR3 region has the DNA TGCAGCGCTGGGGACACTCTCTCCTCTGGAAACACCATATATTTT. Translated, it gives CSAGDTLSSGNTIYF. This rearrangement joins TRBV29-1 to TRBJ1-3, with D perhaps matching TRBD1 (6 bases). This CDR3 spans 15 amino acids. Germline CDR1 reads SQVTM; CDR2 reads ANQGSEA. V lost 7 bases, J lost 0 bases, and 16 bases lay in between.

The chain links TRBV10-3 to TRBJ1-3; 7 bases line up with TRBD1. Germline CDR1 ENHRY, CDR2 SYGVKD. CDR3 length equals 14 residues. After removal of 6 bases from V and 3 bases from J, the junction contained 5 bases not matched to a gene. CDR3: CAIRGQSIGNTIYF. The CDR3, as DNA: TGTGCCATCAGGGGACAGTCCATTGGAAACACCATATATTTT.

This clonotype was observed many times. V usage is TRBV7-7 and J usage is TRBJ2-3, with 8 nucleotides matching TRBD1. This CDR3 contains 15 residues. Germline CDR1 reads SSHAT; CDR2 reads FNYEAQ (reference sequence). CDR3 loop: CASALTGQGTDTQYF. In DNA, the CDR3 is TGTGCTAGCGCGCTGACGGGACAGGGCACAGATACGCAGTATTTT. Full variable domain (remainder filled in from reference TRBV7-7 and TRBJ2-3): GAGVSQSPRYKVTKRGQDVTLRCDPISSHATLYWYQQALGQGPEFLTYFNYEAQPDKSGLPSDRFSAERPEGSISTLTIQRTEQRDSAMYRCASALTGQGTDTQYFGPGTRLTVL.

The V call is TRBV5-4, the J call TRBJ2-3, with D tentatively TRBD1 (6 bases). The CDR3 runs to 15 residues. The V gene lost 3 bases and the J gene lost 2 bases, with 13 bases spanning the gap. Germline V gives CDR1 SGHNT, CDR2 YYREEE (reference sequence). In DNA, the CDR3 is TGTGCCAGCAGCTCAGGGGCGGTAATCACAGATACGCAGTATTTT. Its protein is CASSSGAVITDTQYF.

This clonotype was detected many times. The chain carries TRBV7-2 and TRBJ2-1, with D possibly TRBD1 on 5 matching bases. V was cut by 3 bases and J by 5 bases, with 11 bases left in between. Germline loops: CDR1 SGHTA, CDR2 FQGNSA. CDR3 length: 14 amino acids. The CDR3 protein is CASSFKQVNNEQFF. The CDR3 nucleotides are TGTGCCAGCAGCTTTAAACAGGTAAACAATGAGCAGTTCTTC. The full variable domain, with the rest looked up from reference TRBV7-2 and TRBJ2-1, is GAGVSQSPSNKVTEKGKDVELRCDPISGHTALYWYRQSLGQGLEFLIYFQGNSAPDKSGLPSDRFSAERTGGSVSTLTIQRTQQEDSAVYLCASSFKQVNNEQFFGPGTRLTVL.

This clonotype occurred many times. The chain links TRBV20-1 to TRBJ2-7, with 8 bases that match TRBD1. The V gene end was trimmed by 2 bases and the J gene end by 0 bases; junction bases not matched to a gene: 9. Looked up from germline, CDR1 is DFQATT and CDR2 is SNEGSKA (reference sequence). This CDR3 spans 16 amino acids. The DNA of the CDR3 is TGCAGTGCTAGAAAATACTCCGGGACAGGCTCCTACGAGCAGTACTTC. Amino acids: CSARKYSGTGSYEQYF.

Only one count was recorded for this clonotype. Relative to the germline gene, one junction end is altered; a read error may explain this. The CDR3 nucleotides read TGCGATCTTAAATCTAGCGGGGTCTACTATGAGCAGTCCTTC. This sequence encodes CDLKSSGVYYEQSF. V and J are TRBV10-1 and TRBJ2-1, with 9 positions matching TRBD2. CDR3 length: 14 residues. Germline CDR1 WNHNN, CDR2 SYGVQD (reference sequence).

This chain joins TRBV29-1 and TRBJ1-1, with D tentatively TRBD1 (5 bases). V lost 0 bases and J lost 3, with 11 bases in between. Per the germline V gene, CDR1 is SQVTM and CDR2 is ANQGSEA. The CDR3 length is 14 residues. CDR3 DNA: TGCAGCGTTGAAGAAGAGGGGCTCGACACTGAAGCTTTCTTT. Protein: CSVEEEGLDTEAFF.

The V and J genes are TRBV20-1 and TRBJ1-1, with 11 nucleotides matching TRBD1. The CDR3 covers 14 residues. Per the germline V gene, CDR1 is DFQATT and CDR2 is SNEGSKA (reference sequence). The V and J ends lost 2 bases and 8 bases, in that order; junction bases with no gene match: 7. For the CDR3, the DNA is TGCAGTGCTAGATTCGGGACAGGGGGGCAGGAAGCTTTCTTT. Translated, it gives CSARFGTGGQEAFF.

V is TRBV29-1 and J is TRBJ2-5, with a weak D call TRBD2 (7 bases). The CDR3 extends over 13 amino acids. Trimming left V 6 bases short and J 5 bases short, with 16 bases between. Germline lookup yields CDR1 SQVTM and CDR2 ANQGSEA. This chain's CDR3 is CSVEGGPRETQYF. For the CDR3, the DNA is TGCAGCGTAGAGGGGGGGCCGCGGGAGACCCAGTACTTC.

The chain employs TRBV15 and TRBJ2-3; possibly TRBD1 for D (5 bases). The CDR3 sequence is 18 residues long. Germline V gives CDR1 LNHNV, CDR2 YYDKDF (reference sequence). V gave up 0 bases and J gave up 2 bases, with 18 bases separating them. In nucleotides, the CDR3 is TGTGCCACCAGCAGAGATCGGAGCTCTGGGGCCAACACAGATACGCAGTATTTT. It codes for CATSRDRSSGANTDTQYF.

The rearrangement links TRBV18 to TRBJ2-2; the D gene could be TRBD1 or TRBD2 (5 bases each). Germline values: CDR1 KGHSH, CDR2 LQKENI. CDR3 length equals 14 residues. V was cut by 5 bases and J by 7 bases, with 14 bases left in between. The CDR3 reads CASSEGRTYGELFF. The CDR3 DNA is TGTGCCAGCTCAGAGGGACGAACCTACGGGGAGCTGTTTTTT.

The J gene is TRBJ2-1, the V gene TRBV2; 12 nucleotides line up with TRBD2. CDR3 length: 16 residues. Germline trimming cut 8 bases from V and 9 bases from J; bases unmatched to any gene: 14. Germline lookup yields CDR1 SNHLY and CDR2 FYNNEI. The CDR3 here is CASSPPLAGGKVEQFF. The CDR3 coding sequence is TGTGCCAGCTCACCACCGCTAGCGGGGGGGAAGGTTGAGCAGTTCTTC.

The J gene is TRBJ2-1, the V gene TRBV7-9, with 8 positions matching TRBD2. With 5 bases clipped from V and 9 bases from J, the junction kept 3 bases outside the gene matches. The CDR3 consists of 12 residues. Germline V CDR1 and CDR2: SEHNR, FQNEAQ (reference sequence). In nucleotides, the CDR3 is TGTGCCAGCAGCCAAGCGGGGGTTGAGCAGTTCTTC. This codes for CASSQAGVEQFF.

On this clonotype: This could be a read error, since a much larger clone is one nucleotide away. The chain has TRBV6-5 and TRBJ2-3; the D gene is possibly TRBD1 (6 bases). The V gene's germline CDR1 is MNHEY and CDR2 SVGAGI. The CDR3 loop spans 16 amino acids. V lost 6 bases to trimming and J lost 1 base, with 17 bases between them. CDR3 residues: CASSSTGAGGTDTQYF. The CDR3 bases are TGTGCCAGCAGCTCAACCGGGGCAGGGGGCACAGATACGCAGTATTTT.

This clonotype was picked up one time. The genes are TRBV2 and TRBJ2-1; 10 bases are shared with TRBD2. The CDR3 is 15 amino acids. The V and J ends lost 1 base and 10 bases, in that order; junction bases with no gene match: 7. The germline V gene has CDR1 SNHLY and CDR2 FYNNEI. The CDR3 reads CASSEGTSGDGEQFF. As DNA, the CDR3 is TGTGCCAGCAGTGAAGGGACTAGCGGCGATGGGGAGCAGTTCTTC.

Note on this clonotype: Since no conserved phenylalanine or tryptophan closes the CDR3, a read error is the likely cause. The chain couples TRBV7-9 to TRBJ1-1; 7 bases match TRBD1. Germline loops: CDR1 SEHNR, CDR2 FQNEAQ (reference sequence). This CDR3 has 15 amino acids. V was pared by 8 bases and J by 0 bases, with 9 bases of the junction left unmatched. In nucleotides, the CDR3 is TGTGCCAGCCTAGGGGCGGGACAGCTGAACACTGAAGCTTTCTTG. It yields the protein CASLGAGQLNTEAFL.

This clonotype was seen ten or more times. V gene TRBV24-1 combines with J gene TRBJ2-5, with a tentative D call TRBD2 (7 bases). The CDR3 length is 15 residues. V was cut by 4 bases and J by 3 bases, with 14 bases left in between. CDR1 is KGHDR, CDR2 SFDVKD, per germline. The CDR3 DNA sequence: TGTGCCACCAGTGACCTGGGGGGGGGCAAAGAGACCCAGTACTTC. Protein: CATSDLGGGKETQYF.

With regard to this clonotype: With a much larger clone just one base away, this may be a read error. This rearrangement joins TRBV6-5 to TRBJ2-7; D ambiguous. The CDR3 has 14 residues. From germline, CDR1 is MNHEY and CDR2 SVGAGI. The CDR3 DNA reads TGTGCCAGCAACCCCGACGGTAGCTCCTGCGAGCAGTACTTC. Translating it yields CASNPDGSSCEQYF.

This clonotype appeared many times. The gene calls are TRBV15 and TRBJ1-5; D might be TRBD1 (6 bases). CDR1 LNHNV and CDR2 YYDKDF come from the germline V gene (reference sequence). This CDR3 contains 15 residues. V lost 0 bases and J lost 4, with 10 bases in between. CDR3 region: CATSRDRTVNQPQHF. For the CDR3, the DNA is TGTGCCACCAGCAGAGATCGGACAGTTAATCAGCCCCAGCATTTT.

Details on this clonotype: A clone one base away is much larger, so this may be a read error. The CDR3 here is CASSSSRDTRTTGEQFF. DNA of the CDR3: TGTGCCAGCAGTTCGTCCCGGGACACTCGGACTACAGGTGAGCAGTTCTTC. This rearrangement joins TRBV7-2 to TRBJ2-1, with D perhaps assigned TRBD1 or TRBD2 (6 bases each). CDR1 and CDR2 from the germline V gene are SGHTA and FQGNSA. This CDR3 comprises 17 residues. Trimming shortened V by 6 bases and J by 9 bases, and 27 bases separated the two germline ends.

This clonotype was recorded at least ten times. V and J are TRBV15 and TRBJ1-1; a weak D match, TRBD1 (5 bases). The V end was cut by 7 bases, the J end by 1 base, with 10 bases between. This CDR3 is 13 amino acids long. Germline CDR1 reads LNHNV; CDR2 reads YYDKDF (reference sequence). The CDR3 here is CATTTEENTEAFF. The CDR3 coding sequence is TGTGCCACCACGACAGAAGAGAACACTGAAGCTTTCTTT.

The V and J genes are TRBV12-3 or TRBV12-4 and TRBJ2-3, with D possibly being TRBD2 (5 bases). Trimming removed 2 bases at V and 2 bases at J, with 14 bases between. This CDR3 has 16 amino acids. The CDR3 region is CASSLSLASTTDTQYF. The CDR3 nucleotides read TGTGCCAGCAGTTTATCGCTAGCATCGACCACAGATACGCAGTATTTT.

At least ten counts were recorded for this clonotype. V and J are TRBV5-1 and TRBJ1-4; D not certain. The CDR3 runs 13 residues. CDR1 is SGHRS, CDR2 YFSETQ, per germline. Trimming stripped 4 bases from V and 8 bases from J, with 12 bases between. CDR3 loop: CASSPTVGEKLFF. The CDR3 DNA reads TGCGCCAGCAGCCCAACGGTGGGGGAAAAACTGTTTTTT.

To note about this clonotype: Because it lacks the conserved phenylalanine or tryptophan at the end, this CDR3 is likely a read error. The limits of the CDR3 on the DNA are not certain, so only TCRdb's listed CDR3 is given. CDR3 residues: CASTGGFGTS. This chain uses TRBV2 with TRBJ2-6; the table's D call of TRBD1 was not tested on the DNA. The CDR3 spans 10 residues, counting both ends. The germline V gene has CDR1 SNHLY and CDR2 FYNNEI.

The chain carries TRBV11-2 and TRBJ2-3, with 7 bases fitting TRBD2. J gave up 8 bases and V 3 bases, and 8 bases lay outside the gene matches. Germline V gene data show CDR1 as SGHAT and CDR2 as FQNNGV. The CDR3 is 14 amino acids. CDR3 in DNA: TGTGCCAGCAGCTTCCAATCTGGGGGGGGTACGCAGTATTTT. Its translation is CASSFQSGGGTQYF. The complete variable domain, with remaining parts taken from reference TRBV11-2 and TRBJ2-3, reads EAGVAQSPRYKIIEKRQSVAFWCNPISGHATLYWYQQILGQGPKLLIQFQNNGVVDDSQLPKDRFSAERLKGVDSTLKIQPAKLEDSAVYLCASSFQSGGGTQYFGPGTRLTVL.